Listed below are T cell receptor beta chains from one sample, sequenced in a study of blood T cell repertoires in COVID-19. Clones were read by immunoSEQ multiplex PCR, and TCRdb kept only the in-frame ones, dropping some. The sample has 150,000 or so clones; approximately 83% are singletons. Input material: peripheral blood. The origin of the receptors is a woman aged 55-75 years with acute or convalescent COVID-19. CDR3s include the opening cysteine and the closing phenylalanine or tryptophan. The D gene is left open where the match is weak. Clone size is given for some rows only: seen once, a few or many times, or a class if the clone is expanded.

abundance,j_gene,v_gene,d_gene,CDR3nt,CDR3aa
-,TRBJ1-2,TRBV3-1/TRBV3-2,TRBD1,TGTGCCAGCAGCCAGATGAGGGGACAGGGGCGAAGGGACTACACCTTC,CASSQMRGQGRRDYTF
-,TRBJ2-3,TRBV20-1,TRBD1,TGCAGTGCTAGTGTACAGGGGCTCACAGATACGCAGTATTTT,CSASVQGLTDTQYF
-,TRBJ1-6,TRBV15,-,TGTGCCACCAGCATCCTCGGTGGCACGACGGGCTCCTATAATTCACCCCTCCACTTT,CATSILGGTTGSYNSPLHF
-,TRBJ2-4,TRBV3-1/TRBV3-2,-,TGTGCCAGCAGCCAAGATAGGAGGGTCCAAAACATTCAGTACTTC,CASSQDRRVQNIQYF
-,TRBJ2-3,TRBV19,TRBD2,TGTGCCAGTAGTATCCGGACTAGCGGGGGCCTAAGGGGCACAGATACGCAGTATTTT,CASSIRTSGGLRGTDTQYF
once,TRBJ2-1,TRBV7-2,-,TGTGCCAGCAGCTTAGGCTCCCAGGGGTCCAATGAGCAGTTCTTC,CASSLGSQGSNEQFF
-,TRBJ1-2,TRBV19,TRBD1,TGTGCCAGTAGTATACTGACAGGGGCGGGCGATGGCTACACCTTC,CASSILTGAGDGYTF
-,TRBJ2-6,TRBV6-2/TRBV6-3,TRBD2,TGTGCCAGCAGTTACTCGACTAGCGGGACACTCTCTGGGGCCAACGTCCTGACTTTC,CASSYSTSGTLSGANVLTF
-,TRBJ1-2,TRBV5-1,TRBD1,TGCGCCAGCAGCTCGACTCGACAGGGGGTCTATGGCTACACCTTC,CASSSTRQGVYGYTF
-,TRBJ1-1,TRBV5-1,-,TGCGCCAGCAGCTTGAGTAGTGAAGCTTTCTTT,CASSLSSEAFF